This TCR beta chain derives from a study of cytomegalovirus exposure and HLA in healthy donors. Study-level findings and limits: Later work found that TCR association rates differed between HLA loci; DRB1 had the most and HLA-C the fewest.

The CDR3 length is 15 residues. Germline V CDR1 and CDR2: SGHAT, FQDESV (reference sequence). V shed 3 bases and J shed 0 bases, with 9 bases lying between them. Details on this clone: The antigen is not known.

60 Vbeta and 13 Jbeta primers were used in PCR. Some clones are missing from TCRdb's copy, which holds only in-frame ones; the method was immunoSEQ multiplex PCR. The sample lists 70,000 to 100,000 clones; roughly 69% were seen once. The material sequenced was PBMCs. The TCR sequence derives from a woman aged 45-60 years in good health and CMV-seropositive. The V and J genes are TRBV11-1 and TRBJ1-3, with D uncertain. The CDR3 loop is CASSFSDLSGNTIYF. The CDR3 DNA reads TGTGCCAGCAGCTTCTCAGATCTCTCTGGAAACACCATATATTTT.